These T cell receptor beta chains were read from a single sample in a study of early T cells in non-severe SARS-CoV-2 infection. MiXCR was run by TCRdb on the 5' RACE reads, yielding one entry per CDR3 protein. Of about 39,000 distinct CDR3 sequences listed, less than 6% are singletons. Sequenced here: whole blood, sampled at baseline. These receptors originate from an adult who was a healthcare worker with PCR-confirmed SARS-CoV-2 infection or an uninfected control (not recorded which). Each CDR3 is given with its conserved first and last residue. A D gene is named only where the DNA matches it firmly. Some rows have no size entry. The others give once, few or many, or a class for an expanded clone.

13 TRBJ2-2 many . TRBV30 TGTGCCTGGAGTGTAAGTCTAGCGAGCGGCCTGTTTTTT CAWSVSLASGLFF
15 TRBJ2-3 many TRBD2 TRBV29-1 TGCAGCGTTGCCCGGGAGGCGGATAGCACAGATACGCAGTATTTT CSVAREADSTDTQYF
14 TRBJ2-1 many . TRBV29-1 TGCAGCGTTGGGAGAGGGGTCTCCTACAATGAGCAGTTCTTC CSVGRGVSYNEQFF
16 TRBJ2-1 many TRBD2 TRBV5-1 TGCGCCAGCATCTCTGGAGGGCGGGGGAGCGTCGATGAGCAGTTCTTC CASISGGRGSVDEQFF
13 TRBJ2-3 . TRBD1 TRBV6-1 TGTGCCAGCAGTGAAGCGAGGGACAGCCCAGAGTATTTT CASSEARDSPEYF
16 TRBJ2-1 many TRBD2 TRBV20-1 TGCAGTGCTCGTGCTACTAGCGGGAGGTCCTACAATGAGCAGTTCTTC CSARATSGRSYNEQFF
16 TRBJ2-6 many . TRBV5-4 TGTGCCAGCAGCCAAGGTCCTGCCTCTGGGGCCAACGTCCTGACTTTC CASSQGPASGANVLTF
16 TRBJ2-5 many . TRBV7-8 TGTGCCAGCAGCTCCCCCAGGGACGGGGGCCAGGAGACCCAGTACTTC CASSSPRDGGQETQYF
13 TRBJ2-1 many . TRBV20-1 TGCAGTGCCCCCCCAAGTACCTACAATGAGCAGTTCTTC CSAPPSTYNEQFF
14 TRBJ2-5 . . TRBV19 TGTGCCAGTAGTCCCGGGACGCCGAGGGAGACCCAGTACTTC CASSPGTPRETQYF
13 TRBJ1-2 . . TRBV6-5 TGTGCCAGCACCCAGCGAGGGGAGTACGGCTACACCTTC CASTQRGEYGYTF
15 TRBJ2-1 many TRBD1 TRBV3-1 TGTGCCAGCAGCCACTCCGGGACAGGGCACAATGAGCAGTTCTTC CASSHSGTGHNEQFF
15 TRBJ2-7 many TRBD1 TRBV5-1 TGCGCCAGCAGCTTGGCCGGACAGGTCCCAGGCGAGCAGTACTTC CASSLAGQVPGEQYF
16 TRBJ1-6 many . TRBV20-1 TGCAGTGCTAGACTCTCAGGGGAGGAATGGAATTCACCCCTCCACTTT CSARLSGEEWNSPLHF
16 TRBJ1-3 few . TRBV5-4 TGTGCCAGCAGGCTTAGTAGGATCGGAGGTGGAAACACCATATATTTT CASRLSRIGGGNTIYF
12 TRBJ1-1 many . TRBV3-1 TGTGCCAGCAGCCAACTAGGCTCAGAAGCTTTCTTT CASSQLGSEAFF
14 TRBJ2-3 many TRBD1 TRBV27 TGTGCCAGTTGGGAACAGGGGGCCGCAGATACGCAGTATTTT CASWEQGAADTQYF
15 TRBJ1-5 many . TRBV3-1 TGTGCCAGCAGCCAGAGGGACGGTAGGGACCAGCCCCAGCATTTT CASSQRDGRDQPQHF
14 TRBJ2-2 many . TRBV14 TGTGCCAGCAGCCCGGGTCTGAACACCGGGGAGCTGTTTTTT CASSPGLNTGELFF
14 TRBJ1-5 many . TRBV28 TGTGCCAGCAGAAAGGGATTCGGCAATCAGCCCCAGCATTTT CASRKGFGNQPQHF
18 TRBJ2-2 many TRBD2 TRBV5-1 TGCGCCAGCAGTTTTCGGTCGGGACTAGCGACTTACACCGGGGAGCTGTTTTTT CASSFRSGLATYTGELFF
17 TRBJ2-5 . TRBD1 TRBV18 TGTGCCAGCTCACCCTACACTAACAGGGGGCGTAAAGAGACCCAGTACTTC CASSPYTNRGRKETQYF
15 TRBJ1-1 many TRBD1 TRBV5-6 TGTGCCAGCAGCTCTGGGACAGGGGTGAACACTGAAGCTTTCTTT CASSSGTGVNTEAFF
13 TRBJ2-1 many . TRBV19 TGTGCCAGTAGTATAGACCGATCAGGTGGGCAGTTCTTC CASSIDRSGGQFF
12 TRBJ2-7 many . TRBV20-1 TGCAGTGCTAGCCGGGAGTCCTACGAGCAGTACTTC CSASRESYEQYF
13 TRBJ1-5 many . TRBV13 TGTGCCAGCAGCTTAGGGTTTAGTCAGCCCCAGCATTTT CASSLGFSQPQHF
15 TRBJ2-6 many . TRBV27 TGTGCCAGCAGCCGGTGGTCTGCCGGGGCCAACGTCCTGACTTTC CASSRWSAGANVLTF
16 TRBJ2-1 many TRBD2 TRBV20-1 TGCAGTGCTAGAGATCGGATGGCGGGGGGCTACAATGAGCAGTTCTTC CSARDRMAGGYNEQFF
14 TRBJ2-7 many TRBD1 TRBV7-9 TGTGCCAGCAGCTTCATACAGGGGGCCGACGAGCAGTACTTC CASSFIQGADEQYF
15 TRBJ2-3 many . TRBV30 TGTGCCTGGAGTGTACGGGGGACAGGCACAGATACGCAGTATTTT CAWSVRGTGTDTQYF
16 TRBJ2-1 many TRBD1 TRBV2 TGTGCCAGCGAAGTCCGGACAGGGAGGTCCTACAATGAGCAGTTCTTC CASEVRTGRSYNEQFF
16 TRBJ2-5 many TRBD2 TRBV7-8 TGTGCCAGCATTGGACTAGCGGGAGGGCCCTCCGAGGCCCAGTACTTC CASIGLAGGPSEAQYF
16 TRBJ2-1 . . TRBV24-1 TGTGCCACCAGTGATCGGGGAACACGGGGTGGCGGTGAGCAGTTCTTC CATSDRGTRGGGEQFF
11 TRBJ1-3 many . TRBV27 TGTGCCAGCAGTTCTCGAGACACCATATATTTT CASSSRDTIYF
14 TRBJ2-2 many . TRBV4-1 TGCGCCAGCAGCCTCTCCCCGGGCTACGGGGAGCTGTTTTTT CASSLSPGYGELFF
15 TRBJ2-1 few TRBD2 TRBV20-1 TGCAGTGCCCCCCCTAGTAGCGGGGTACACAATGAGCAGTTCTTC CSAPPSSGVHNEQFF
14 TRBJ2-2 few . TRBV20-1 TGCAGTGCTAGAGGATTGGGGGCTACCGGGGAGCTTTTTTTT CSARGLGATGELFF
13 TRBJ1-5 few . TRBV12-5 TGTGCTAGTGGTTTGGTCGCAAATCAGCCCCAGCATTTT CASGLVANQPQHF
14 TRBJ1-1 . . TRBV9 TGTGCCAGCAGCTCGACAGGTTTAGGGACTGAAGCTTTCTTT CASSSTGLGTEAFF
13 TRBJ1-5 many . TRBV28 TGTGCCAGCAGTTCCCGGTCGACCGAGCCCCAGCATTTT CASSSRSTEPQHF
15 TRBJ2-3 many . TRBV27 TGTGCCAGCAGCCTAGACACCTCTAGCACAGATACGCAGTATTTT CASSLDTSSTDTQYF
14 TRBJ2-2 . . TRBV7-2 TGTGCCAGCAGCTTAGCGCGGGACGCCGGGGAGCTGTTTTTT CASSLARDAGELFF
14 TRBJ2-4 . . TRBV12-3/TRBV12-4 TGTGCCAGCAGCCCAAGGGCAGCCAAAAACATTCAGTACTTC CASSPRAAKNIQYF
15 TRBJ2-1 many . TRBV20-1 TGCAGTGCGCCCAGGGCGGTAAGCTCCTACAATGAGCAGTTCTTC CSAPRAVSSYNEQFF
13 TRBJ1-1 many . TRBV7-9 TGTGCCAGCAGCTTTGGGGGGCACACTGAAGCTTTCTTT CASSFGGHTEAFF
14 TRBJ2-2 many TRBD2 TRBV29-1 TGCAGCGTTGAAAGCGGGAGCAAGACCGGGGAGCTGTTTTTT CSVESGSKTGELFF
13 TRBJ2-2 few . TRBV29-1 TGCAGCGTTCGACAGAGCAACACCGGGGAGCTGTTTTTT CSVRQSNTGELFF
17 TRBJ2-5 many . TRBV7-2 TGTGCCAGCAGCTTATATGGGATTGACGACCCTCAAGAGACCCAGTACTTC CASSLYGIDDPQETQYF
14 TRBJ2-7 many . TRBV3-1 TGTGCCAGCAGCCAAGGGGACAATCGGGGCGAGCAGTACTTC CASSQGDNRGEQYF